The next 24 T cell receptor beta chains were all read from a single sample in a study of blood T cell repertoires in COVID-19 (dated by TCRdb to the early 2020s). Libraries were prepared through the immunoSEQ multiplex PCR assay. TCRdb stores this immuneACCESS table with in-frame sequences only. Part of the clones is absent; in the studies checked, under half of the shortfall reflects unresolved V genes, and no reason is known for the rest. The sample includes approximately 220,000 clones, with 80% to 90% observed a single time. Less than 1.5% of the sample is taken by the ten largest. The sequenced material came from PBMCs or T cells enriched from blood (not recorded which). The source is a man in his thirties or forties who had recovered from COVID-19.

The chain is built from TRBV27 and TRBJ1-2; D unclear. Germline assignment: CDR1 MNHEY and CDR2 SMNVEV (reference sequence). Trimming stripped 8 bases from V and 4 bases from J, with 8 bases between. This CDR3 spans 11 amino acids. In nucleotides, the CDR3 is TGTGCCAGCGGTTCGAGCTATGGCTACACCTTC. It yields the protein CASGSSYGYTF.

The CDR3 spells CASRAGAGYEQYF. Here the CDR3 DNA reads TGCGCCAGCAGAGCGGGGGCGGGCTACGAGCAGTACTTC. This chain connects TRBV5-1 to TRBJ2-7, with 8 positions matching TRBD2. This CDR3 comprises 13 residues. Trimming cost V 5 bases and J 3 bases; bases outside gene matches: 4. Germline V gene data show CDR1 as SGHRS and CDR2 as YFSETQ.

The chain uses TRBV6-1 and TRBJ2-3; no definite D call. This CDR3 region has 11 residues. Looked up from germline, CDR1 is MNHNS and CDR2 is SASEGT. V gave up 4 bases and J gave up 7 bases, with 6 bases separating them. In nucleotides, the CDR3 is TGTGCCAGCAGTGCCGCGTATACGCAGTATTTT. It is translated as CASSAAYTQYF.

This clone has only a few counts. The rearrangement links TRBV4-2 to TRBJ1-3; D might be TRBD1 (5 bases). CDR3 length: 16 residues. Deletions cut 0 bases from V and 0 bases from J, with 9 bases between. CDR1 and CDR2 from the germline V gene are LGHNA and YNFKEQ. The DNA for the CDR3 is TGTGCCAGCAGCCAAGAAAGGGGATACTCTGGAAACACCATATATTTT. The encoded protein is CASSQERGYSGNTIYF.

This clone has just one count. V gene TRBV10-3 combines with J gene TRBJ2-3; D perhaps matches TRBD1 (6 bases). CDR3 length equals 13 residues. Per the germline V gene, CDR1 is ENHRY and CDR2 is SYGVKD. V lost 7 bases to trimming and J lost 2 bases, with 10 bases between them. CDR3 coding DNA: TGTGCCATCAAACAGGGCTCCACAGATACGCAGTATTTT. It specifies CAIKQGSTDTQYF.

The chain combines TRBV24-1 with TRBJ2-2; perhaps TRBD2 as D (6 bases). Per germline, CDR1 KGHDR and CDR2 SFDVKD. V shed 2 bases and J shed 7 bases, with 7 bases lying between them. CDR3 length: 13 residues. For the CDR3, the DNA is TGTGCCACCAGTGATTGGGAGGACGGGGAGCTGTTTTTT. This translates into CATSDWEDGELFF.

J is TRBJ1-2 and V is TRBV5-1; TRBD1 matches at 7 bases. Germline V gives CDR1 SGHRS, CDR2 YFSETQ. The CDR3 has 14 residues. J was trimmed by 5 bases and V by 0 bases; bases with no gene match: 4. As DNA, the CDR3 is TGCGCCAGCAGCTTGGGACAGGGTTCGTATGGCTACACCTTC. It translates to CASSLGQGSYGYTF.

V and J are TRBV11-2 and TRBJ2-7; 11 bases map to TRBD2. Trimming at V came to 0 bases and at J to 7 bases, leaving 8 bases not matched to a gene. In germline, CDR1 is SGHAT, CDR2 FQNNGV. The CDR3 runs to 16 residues. CDR3 coding DNA: TGTGCCAGCAGCTTAGATCGGCTAGCGGGAGGTCAAGAGCAGTACTTC. As protein: CASSLDRLAGGQEQYF.

This clone came up a few times. The V call is TRBV24-1, the J call TRBJ1-5; no definite D call. CDR3 size: 14 residues. CDR1 and CDR2 (germline): KGHDR, SFDVKD. V was shortened by 2 bases and J by 4 bases, with 8 bases between the two germline ends. CDR3 nucleotide sequence: TGTGCCACCAGTGATTGGTCAGTGAATCAGCCCCAGCATTTT. It encodes CATSDWSVNQPQHF.

The gene calls are TRBV27 and TRBJ2-5, with D maybe TRBD1 (5 bases). The V and J ends lost 2 bases and 9 bases respectively, with 13 bases between them. CDR3 length: 13 amino acids. Germline lookup yields CDR1 MNHEY and CDR2 SMNVEV (reference sequence). The CDR3 region is CASSLVTGSAQYF. In DNA, the CDR3 is TGTGCCAGCAGTTTAGTAACAGGATCGGCCCAGTACTTC.

The J gene is TRBJ1-4, the V gene TRBV5-6, with TRBD1 identical over 8 bases. In germline, CDR1 is SGHDT, CDR2 YYEEEE. The CDR3 is made up of 15 amino acids. V lost 4 bases, J lost 2 bases, and 4 bases stayed unmatched. CDR3 bases: TGTGCCAGCAGCCCTCGGACAGGGACTAATGAAAAACTGTTTTTT. This gives the protein CASSPRTGTNEKLFF. Full variable domain (missing parts from reference TRBV5-6 and TRBJ1-4): DAGVTQSPTHLIKTRGQQVTLRCSPKSGHDTVSWYQQALGQGPQFIFQYYEEEERQRGNFPDRFSGHQFPNYSSELNVNALLLGDSALYLCASSPRTGTNEKLFFGSGTQLSVL.

The CDR3 sequence is CASSNTRVQETQYF. Here the CDR3 DNA reads TGTGCCAGCAGCAACACACGGGTTCAAGAGACCCAGTACTTC. This chain uses TRBV2 with TRBJ2-5, with D unclear. Trimming cost V 6 bases and J 2 bases, with 13 bases left between them. CDR1 and CDR2 (germline): SNHLY, FYNNEI. This CDR3 region has 14 residues.

V and J are TRBV4-3 and TRBJ1-3; D call uncertain. Trimming removed 0 bases at V and 7 bases at J, with 16 bases between. Germline V lookup: CDR1 LGHNA, CDR2 YSLEER. The CDR3 runs 16 residues. CDR3 nucleotide sequence: TGCGCCAGCAGCCAAGATTGGAGTCGAGGGCTGAACACCATATATTTT. Protein product: CASSQDWSRGLNTIYF.

The chain couples TRBV27 to TRBJ2-7; 9 bases match TRBD1. The length of the CDR3 is 18 residues. Per the germline V gene, CDR1 is MNHEY and CDR2 is SMNVEV (reference sequence). The junction had 12 bases not matched to a gene; V was cut back by 1 base and J by 2 bases. The CDR3 loop is CASSLYGARDRVTYEQYF. The CDR3 bases are TGTGCCAGCAGTTTATACGGGGCCAGGGACAGGGTCACCTACGAGCAGTACTTC.

This rearrangement joins TRBV30 to TRBJ1-2; the match to TRBD1 covers 7 bases. J was trimmed by 1 base and V by 3 bases; bases with no gene match: 5. CDR3 length: 14 amino acids. Germline assignment: CDR1 GTSNPN and CDR2 SVGIG (reference sequence). CDR3: CAWSHRGGNYGYTF. The CDR3 DNA sequence: TGTGCCTGGAGCCACAGGGGAGGTAACTATGGCTACACCTTC.

This rearrangement joins TRBV18 to TRBJ2-7, with 8 bases aligning to TRBD1. Trimming took 2 bases from V and 2 from J; bases not matched to a gene: 14. This CDR3 has 18 residues. Germline assignment: CDR1 KGHSH and CDR2 LQKENI. CDR3 region: CASSPDRTGPSQAYEQYF. Here the CDR3 DNA reads TGTGCCAGCTCACCAGATAGGACAGGGCCAAGCCAAGCCTACGAGCAGTACTTC. Complete variable domain (other parts from reference TRBV18 and TRBJ2-7): NAGVMQNPRHLVRRRGQEARLRCSPMKGHSHVYWYRQLPEEGLKFMVYLQKENIIDESGMPKERFSAEFPKEGPSILRIQQVVRGDSAAYFCASSPDRTGPSQAYEQYFGPGTRLTVT.

V and J are TRBV6-5 and TRBJ1-1; D possibly corresponds to TRBD1 (6 bases). Trimming stripped 6 bases from V and 1 base from J, with 12 bases between. This CDR3 comprises 14 residues. In germline, CDR1 is MNHEY, CDR2 SVGAGI. CDR3 amino acids: CASRTAGANTEAFF. For the CDR3, the DNA is TGTGCCAGCAGAACCGCAGGGGCGAACACTGAAGCTTTCTTT.

The chain has TRBV6-5 and TRBJ2-7, with D maybe TRBD2 (6 bases). Per germline, CDR1 MNHEY and CDR2 SVGAGI. The CDR3 has 15 amino acids. The germline V and J ends were trimmed by 2 bases and 5 bases, with 16 bases remaining between them. CDR3 residues: CASSYGLGAGNEQYF. The CDR3 DNA follows: TGTGCCAGCAGTTACGGATTAGGTGCGGGGAACGAGCAGTACTTC.

J is TRBJ2-7 and V is TRBV7-2; TRBD2 matches 7 bases. The CDR3 runs 15 residues. Trimming removed 2 bases from V and 5 bases from J; junction bases left unmatched: 9. Germline V lookup: CDR1 SGHTA, CDR2 FQGNSA. CDR3 sequence: CASSLTETSLDEQYF. The CDR3 region has the DNA TGTGCCAGCAGCTTAACAGAGACTAGCTTGGACGAGCAGTACTTC.

The chain has TRBV5-1 and TRBJ2-3; D is uncertain. Germline V CDR1 and CDR2: SGHRS, YFSETQ. There are 14 residues in the CDR3. Between the trimmed V and J ends, which lost 0 bases and 2 bases, there was a span of 7 bases. In nucleotides, the CDR3 is TGCGCCAGCAGCTTGGGCGGTGACACAGATACGCAGTATTTT. Translation: CASSLGGDTDTQYF.

J is TRBJ1-2 and V is TRBV10-3, with a weak D call TRBD1 (6 bases). V was cut by 6 bases and J by 5 bases, with 13 bases left in between. The CDR3 totals 13 residues. Germline values: CDR1 ENHRY, CDR2 SYGVKD. CDR3 sequence: CAIRTTGYYGYTF. The CDR3 bases are TGTGCCATCAGGACAACAGGGTATTATGGCTACACCTTC.

This clone was seen once. The V gene is TRBV6-2 or TRBV6-3, the J gene TRBJ1-2; D unresolved. V was trimmed by 5 bases and J by 5 bases, leaving 12 bases between them. Germline CDR1 and CDR2: MNHEY and SVGEGT. This CDR3 has 13 residues. The DNA of the CDR3 is TGTGCCAGCAGTCCGGGAAGTAATTATGGCTACACCTTC. Translating gives CASSPGSNYGYTF.

In DNA form, the CDR3 reads TGTGCCAGCAGTAGTAAACCGGGACAGGGCTACGAGCAGTACTTC. As protein: CASSSKPGQGYEQYF. The gene calls are TRBV6-5 and TRBJ2-7, with 9 bases lining up with TRBD1. CDR1 is MNHEY, CDR2 SVGAGI, per germline. V gave up 5 bases and J gave up 3 bases; unmatched junction bases: 8. The CDR3 consists of 15 residues.

The J gene is TRBJ2-3, the V gene TRBV6-1, with 13 bases that match TRBD2. Germline trimming cut 3 bases from V and 8 bases from J; bases unmatched to any gene: 2. The germline CDR1 and CDR2 sequences are MNHNS and SASEGT. The CDR3 is 14 residues long. Here the CDR3 DNA reads TGTGCCAGCAGTGACGGACTAGCGGGGGTTACGCAGTATTTT. This translates into CASSDGLAGVTQYF.